These T cell receptor beta chains were read from a single sample in a study of T cells expressing NK-cell markers. TCRdb reprocessed the 5' RACE reads and stores each CDR3 protein as one record, lacking DNA. In all, the sample yields about 370,000 distinct CDR3 sequences. Sequencing was carried out using blood T cells: a sorted CD56 or NKG2C T cell subset, CD4+ or CD8+ T cells, or bulk PBMC T cells (not recorded which). Receptor source: a woman in her forties or fifties in good health. The CDR3 runs from the conserved cysteine through the conserved F or W. Each record gives: V gene, J gene, CDR3 protein.

V: TRBV11-2
J: TRBJ1-4
CDR3: CASSTRDGYNEKLFF

V: TRBV4-2
J: TRBJ2-3
CDR3: CASSQESGSTDTQYF

V: TRBV12-3/TRBV12-4
J: TRBJ2-2
CDR3: CASNSLSWVEENTGELFF

V: TRBV6-2/TRBV6-3
J: TRBJ2-1
CDR3: CASGWGNEQFF

V: TRBV12-3/TRBV12-4
J: TRBJ2-7
CDR3: CASSPFGDPYEQYF

V: TRBV7-8
J: TRBJ2-3
CDR3: CASSLRAQEPYF

V: TRBV18
J: TRBJ2-1
CDR3: CASSPGPETMMQFF

V: TRBV12-3/TRBV12-4
J: TRBJ2-2
CDR3: CASSPPGTGSGELFF

V: TRBV19
J: TRBJ1-1
CDR3: CASSTGGNTEAFF

V: TRBV3-1
J: TRBJ2-5
CDR3: CASSLILAGGETQYF

V: TRBV9
J: TRBJ2-5
CDR3: CASSVGAGKETQYF

V: TRBV5-1
J: TRBJ2-3
CDR3: CASSPPGGSGTDTQYF

V: TRBV3-1
J: TRBJ2-1
CDR3: CASSPQGDEQFF

V: TRBV4-2
J: TRBJ2-5
CDR3: CASSPNSGTRETQYF

V: TRBV5-5
J: TRBJ2-2
CDR3: CASSFGAGGTGELFF

V: TRBV4-1
J: TRBJ2-5
CDR3: CASSQLTSGTGGETQYF

V: TRBV4-1
J: TRBJ1-5
CDR3: CASSQGASLGQPQHF

V: TRBV12-5
J: TRBJ2-5
CDR3: CASRPGLAGGGETQYF

V: TRBV5-1
J: TRBJ2-5
CDR3: CASSLLASVKETQYF

V: TRBV19
J: TRBJ2-7
CDR3: CASSPPGHLNEQYF